This T cell receptor (beta chain) was profiled in a study of human T cells and chemical hapten exposure (dated by TCRdb to about 2021). At the level of the whole study: For sensitization, 2% DPC in acetone was applied to an approximately 2 cm by approximately 2 cm area of upper inner arm skin. Weekly therapeutic DPC doses were additionally applied to the scalp of patients throughout the roughly 23-week study period. Patch tests used Finn chambers with 0.01% DPC on the upper back, scored after 6 days by International Contact Dermatitis Research Group standards. The patient cohort, mostly female, included alopecia areata with under or over 50% scalp involvement, alopecia totalis and alopecia universalis. The libraries were sequenced as a pool, and the TCR yield per sample differed mostly because of small variations in library volumes within the pool. Peripheral blood TCR repertoire changes were tracked in vivo in alopecia patients during primary and secondary sensitization to the hapten diphenylcyclopropenone (DPC). Blood samples were taken from patients before sensitization (week 0) and at 2, 6 and about 24 weeks after DPC sensitization. For TCR sequencing, blood came from 25 to 35 alopecia patients at anywhere from one to four time points (pre-sensitization, 2, 6 and 24 weeks).

V is shortened by 0 bases, J by 0 bases, and the region joining them spans 8 bases. Via the germline V gene (reference sequence), CDR1 is MNHNY and CDR2 SVGAGI. The CDR3 holds 15 amino acids from the cysteine to the phenylalanine. CDR3 DNA only is kept here, 45 bases in frame from base 1. As for this clonotype: Which antigen it targets is not known. There are no base qualities to consult, and no much larger clone falls within one base.

Study-level results and caveats: Expanded TCRs formed significantly more large CDR3 similarity clusters than pre-sensitization or healthy control sets, consistent with antigen-driven responses. After repeated subsampling, the strength of the expansion versus patch-test correlation and the threshold at which it became significant changed. No change with DPC sensitization was found in the number of TCRs above 1 in 1000 frequency, and no evidence of global repertoire structure alterations was found. Patch test score correlated positively with the number of PT1 expanded TCRs, reaching significance at thresholds 8, 16 and 32 but not at 4. Alopecia, a presumed autoimmune disease, was present in all patients, so the immune response of the patients might differ from that of healthy individuals.

The library relied on RACE. Instrument used: NextSeq 500. During library preparation, unique molecular identifiers were attached to individual cDNA molecules so that TCRs could be counted quantitatively and reproducibly. Each blood RNA sample was used to sequence both TCR alpha and TCR beta chains. The published analysis was carried out like this. The median number of TCRs per sample was around 100,000, ranging from roughly 23,224 to 690,600. V, J and CDR3 annotation of the TCR reads was carried out using the Decombinator software suite. For the PS versus PT1 abundance plots, all samples were subsampled to the same number of TCRs (28,000). TCRs were defined as expanded if absent before sensitization and observed at least eight times at the 2-week time point. TCRdb itself trimmed the public reads at Q25 with fastp, ran MiXCR and retained productive beta chains. One record per CDR3 amino acid sequence lists the most common genes and DNA. None of the V and J calls come from the authors' own analysis; TCRdb made them. This sample has 150,000 to 200,000 distinct CDR3 sequences in its table, and under 35% of those were observed once. Of the sample, just under 3% is held by the ten largest clones.

According to the study, the label for this sample's time point signals: pre-sensitization, week 0. Reading the label with the study, this specimen's treatment or condition is: therapeutic diphenylcyclopropenone sensitization with weekly scalp DPC. At every patch-test visit, the blood draw took place before the patch test was put on. Patients were eligible if aged 18 to 70, diagnosed with alopecia and judged suitable for DPC therapy, and pregnant patients were excluded. Unfractionated whole blood was collected in Tempus Blood RNA tubes, and total RNA was extracted from that blood. Sequencing used whole blood, obtained in connection with sensitization to the hapten diphenylcyclopropenone (DPC). The source is a woman aged 25 to 39 with alopecia areata. Some clones in this sample may be carry-over from other donors' samples. The chain links TRBV6-6 with TRBJ1-2; TRBD1 is possibly the D segment (5 matching bases). The DNA sequence reads TGTGCCAGCAGTTACTCGACAGTGACTAACTATGGCTACACCTTC. Translated, it gives CASSYSTVTNYGYTF.